What follows are 26 T cell receptor beta chains derived from one specimen sequenced in a study of the immune and genomic landscape of osteosarcoma. Primary, local recurrence and metastasis osteosarcoma tumors were taken after treatment from poor-prognosis patients. Method: immunoSEQ multiplex PCR; TCRdb's copy keeps in-frame clones and lacks some. The table shows about 10,000 clones, with 55% to 75% occurring only once. Specimen: osteosarcoma tumor tissue from the lung. These receptors all stem from a human donor with osteosarcoma.

Worth noting for this clone: The sample has other DNA sequences that encode this CDR3 too. The chain joins TRBV7-9 to TRBJ2-1; 8 bases match TRBD2. This CDR3 has 16 amino acids. Per germline, CDR1 SEHNR and CDR2 FQNEAQ (reference sequence). The junction had 6 bases not matched to a gene; V was cut back by 5 bases and J by 0 bases. CDR3 sequence (DNA): TGTGCCAGCAGCGGACTAGCCGGGAGCTCCTACAATGAGCAGTTCTTC. Its protein is CASSGLAGSSYNEQFF.

The V gene is TRBV2, the J gene TRBJ1-5, with 9 positions matching TRBD1. Germline V gene lookup returns CDR1 SNHLY and CDR2 FYNNEI. This CDR3 has 15 residues. Trimming at V came to 6 bases and at J to 3 bases, leaving 6 bases not matched to a gene. The CDR3 DNA follows: TGTGCCAGCAGGTTGGACAGGGGCCCCAATCAGCCCCAGCATTTT. This encodes CASRLDRGPNQPQHF.

V is TRBV6-1 and J is TRBJ1-3, with D perhaps matching TRBD1 (5 bases). Deletions cut 7 bases from V and 0 bases from J, with 13 bases between. The germline V gene encodes CDR1 MNHNS and CDR2 SASEGT. This CDR3 is 15 amino acids long. The CDR3: CASKVRGDSGNTIYF. CDR3 nucleotide sequence: TGTGCCAGCAAGGTCCGGGGGGACTCTGGAAACACCATATATTTT.

This clone was seen only once. The CDR3 DNA reads as TGTGCCAGCAGCTTAGATGGAGATACGCAGTATTTT. Protein sequence: CASSLDGDTQYF. This chain uses TRBV7-9 with TRBJ2-3; D gene uncertain. Trimming left V 1 base short and J 5 bases short, with 4 bases between. The CDR3 loop spans 12 amino acids. Germline-derived CDR1 and CDR2 are SEHNR and FQNEAQ (reference sequence).

The chain links TRBV29-1 to TRBJ1-1; perhaps TRBD1 as D (6 bases). Germline CDR1 is SQVTM and CDR2 is ANQGSEA. This CDR3 is built from 12 residues. Between the trimmed V and J ends, which lost 3 bases and 10 bases, there was a span of 15 bases. The CDR3 sequence: CSVDGQGFGAFF. In DNA form, the CDR3 reads TGCAGCGTTGATGGCCAGGGGTTTGGAGCTTTCTTT.

The table lists this clone with a few counts. The rearrangement links TRBV2 to TRBJ2-1; TRBD2 matches 10 bases. This CDR3 is built from 17 residues. The ends lost 8 bases at V and 0 bases at J; junction bases unmatched: 10. Germline CDR1 reads SNHLY; CDR2 reads FYNNEI. In DNA, the CDR3 is TGTGCCAGCTGGAACAGCGGGAGGGCCAGCTCCTACAATGAGCAGTTCTTC. Encoded protein: CASWNSGRASSYNEQFF.

The chain uses TRBV14 and TRBJ2-1; 7 bases line up with TRBD1. Germline V gene sequence: CDR1 SGHDN, CDR2 FVKESK. The CDR3 consists of 13 residues. V gave up 1 base and J gave up 12 bases; unmatched junction bases: 6. DNA of the CDR3: TGTGCCAGCAGCCAAGGCCGGGCAGGGGGGCAGTTCTTC. Its translation is CASSQGRAGGQFF. The full variable domain, its missing parts supplied by reference TRBV14 and TRBJ2-1, is EAGVTQFPSHSVIEKGQTVTLRCDPISGHDNLYWYRRVMGKEIKFLLHFVKESKQDESGMPNNRFLAERTGGTYSTLKVQPAELEDSGVYFCASSQGRAGGQFFGPGTRLTVL.

The J gene is TRBJ1-4, the V gene TRBV28; TRBD1 aligns across 9 bases. V lost 2 bases and J lost 7; bases outside the gene matches: 2. This CDR3 is 14 amino acids long. Germline V gives CDR1 MDHEN, CDR2 SYDVKM. The CDR3 DNA is TGTGCCAGCAGTTTAACAGGGGGCTTTGAAAAACTGTTTTTT. It yields the protein CASSLTGGFEKLFF.

The rearrangement uses TRBV2 and TRBJ1-1; D possibly corresponds to TRBD1 (6 bases). CDR1 SNHLY and CDR2 FYNNEI come from the germline V gene. The CDR3 loop spans 14 amino acids. The V and J ends lost 10 bases and 0 bases respectively, with 15 bases between them. The CDR3 DNA sequence: TGTGCCACCCTTCGGACAGCGCTGAACACTGAAGCTTTCTTT. Its protein is CATLRTALNTEAFF.

This clone was picked up one time. This chain links TRBV7-2 with TRBJ2-1; 7 nucleotides line up with TRBD2. Trimming removed 3 bases from V and 6 bases from J; junction bases left unmatched: 5. The germline V gene has CDR1 SGHTA and CDR2 FQGNSA. The CDR3 consists of 14 residues. CDR3 amino acids: CASSFSSGGNEQFF. CDR3 nucleotides: TGTGCCAGCAGCTTTAGCTCGGGAGGCAATGAGCAGTTCTTC.

The V gene is TRBV28, the J gene TRBJ1-6; D call uncertain. The CDR3 is made up of 12 amino acids. V gave up 7 bases and J gave up 5 bases, with 6 bases separating them. The germline V gene encodes CDR1 MDHEN and CDR2 SYDVKM. The CDR3 DNA reads as TGTGCCAGCACCATCAATAATTCACCCCTCCACTTT. This gives the protein CASTINNSPLHF.

The chain links TRBV28 to TRBJ2-7; TRBD2 matches at 12 bases. The CDR3 runs 16 residues. The germline V gene encodes CDR1 MDHEN and CDR2 SYDVKM. V was clipped by 5 bases and J by 3 bases; unmatched bases: 8. The CDR3 loop is CASSTRLAGVFYEQYF. The DNA for the CDR3 is TGTGCCAGCAGTACCCGACTAGCGGGGGTCTTCTACGAGCAGTACTTC.

Judged by abundance, this clone is medium-sized. CDR3 sequence reads: CASSPSPGADTQYF. The CDR3 DNA reads TGTGCCAGCAGCCCGAGCCCCGGGGCAGATACGCAGTATTTT. The rearrangement uses TRBV7-3 and TRBJ2-3, with D possibly matching TRBD2 (5 bases). The CDR3 extends over 14 amino acids. Germline CDR1 is SGHTA and CDR2 is FQGTGA. V dropped 5 bases and J dropped 4 bases, with 13 bases sitting between them.

This clone is termed medium-sized (0.01 to 0.1%). The rearrangement uses TRBV2 and TRBJ1-6, with D hard to call. Between the trimmed V and J ends, which lost 3 bases and 10 bases, there was a span of 13 bases. The CDR3 extends over 14 amino acids. Germline V CDR1 and CDR2: SNHLY, FYNNEI. CDR3 nucleotide sequence: TGTGCCAGCAGTGATGCGGGAGATAGATCACCCCTCCACTTT. This codes for CASSDAGDRSPLHF.

V usage is TRBV9 and J usage is TRBJ2-2, with D tentatively TRBD1 or TRBD2 (6 bases each). Per the germline V gene, CDR1 is SGDLS and CDR2 is YYNGEE. The V gene lost 4 bases and the J gene lost 5 bases, with 18 bases spanning the gap. CDR3 length: 16 residues. The CDR3 DNA follows: TGTGCCAGCAGCTCGAGAGGGGGGCGCGAAACCGGGGAGCTGTTTTTT. Its translation is CASSSRGGRETGELFF.

CDR3 DNA sequence: TGTGCCAGCAGTTTACTTCGGGGTAGCAATCAGCCCCAGCATTTT. It specifies CASSLLRGSNQPQHF. J is TRBJ1-5 and V is TRBV27; D gene ambiguous. The ends were cut back, 2 bases at V and 0 bases at J, with 8 bases in the middle. Germline CDR1 MNHEY, CDR2 SMNVEV (reference sequence). The CDR3 extends over 15 amino acids.

The chain joins TRBV2 to TRBJ1-1; a weak D match, TRBD1 (5 bases). CDR3 length equals 13 residues. Trimming took off 4 bases at V and 5 bases at J, with 11 bases between the two ends. CDR1 SNHLY and CDR2 FYNNEI come from the germline V gene. The CDR3 region is CASSGAGETEAFF. The CDR3 DNA is TGTGCCAGCAGTGGGGCGGGGGAAACTGAAGCTTTCTTT. The variable domain in full, with the rest retrieved from reference TRBV2 and TRBJ1-1, is EPEVTQTPSHQVTQMGQEVILRCVPISNHLYFYWYRQILGQKVEFLVSFYNNEISEKSEIFDDQFSVERPDGSNFTLKIRSTKLEDSAMYFCASSGAGETEAFFGQGTRLTVV.

V and J are TRBV11-2 and TRBJ2-7; D is unclear. The germline V and J ends were trimmed by 5 bases and 0 bases, with 14 bases remaining between them. CDR1 is SGHAT, CDR2 FQNNGV, per germline. The CDR3 has 15 residues. In nucleotides, the CDR3 is TGTGCCAGCAGCCCACCGACTCGAAGCTCCTACGAGCAGTACTTC. It encodes CASSPPTRSSYEQYF.

This clone was detected only a few times. The gene calls are TRBV7-3 and TRBJ1-2; D might be TRBD1 (5 bases). The V gene's germline CDR1 is SGHTA and CDR2 FQGTGA. Trimming removed 4 bases at V and 2 bases at J, with 17 bases between. This CDR3 has 16 amino acids. In DNA form, the CDR3 reads TGTGCCAGCAGCTGTAAGCTTCCGGGACGGAACTATGGCTACACCTTC. Protein: CASSCKLPGRNYGYTF.

This rearrangement joins TRBV28 to TRBJ2-1, with D perhaps TRBD1 (6 bases). CDR1 is MDHEN and CDR2 is SYDVKM in the germline V gene. The V gene lost 6 bases and the J gene lost 7 bases, with 16 bases spanning the gap. This CDR3 is built from 14 residues. The DNA of the CDR3 is TGTGCCAGCAGCCAGGGGATATGGGTTAATGAGCAGTTCTTC. This codes for CASSQGIWVNEQFF.

The chain uses TRBV2 and TRBJ2-1; no reliable D call. The V and J ends lost 4 bases and 1 base respectively, with 11 bases between them. The CDR3 is made up of 15 amino acids. Germline V gene sequence: CDR1 SNHLY, CDR2 FYNNEI. The CDR3, as DNA: TGTGCCAGCAGTGCTTTCGGGCTATCCTACAATGAGCAGTTCTTC. Its translation: CASSAFGLSYNEQFF.

This clone was found a few times. The chain recombines TRBV27 with TRBJ2-7; 10 nucleotides agree with TRBD2. The CDR3 length is 13 residues. Germline CDR1 and CDR2: MNHEY and SMNVEV (reference sequence). After removal of 4 bases from V and 4 bases from J, the junction contained 1 base not matched to a gene. In DNA, the CDR3 is TGTGCCAGCAGTTCTAGCGGGAGTTACGAGCAGTACTTC. Translation gives CASSSSGSYEQYF.

The chain recombines TRBV27 with TRBJ2-7; possibly TRBD2 for D (5 bases). The CDR3 spans 15 residues. Germline V lookup: CDR1 MNHEY, CDR2 SMNVEV (reference sequence). The germline V and J ends were trimmed by 7 bases and 2 bases, with 18 bases remaining between them. The CDR3 nucleotides are TGTGCCAGCAAAAGAGGGCAGAGCGTCCCCTACGAGCAGTACTTC. Its translation: CASKRGQSVPYEQYF.

This chain uses TRBV11-2 with TRBJ2-2; tentatively, D is TRBD2 (5 bases). V lost 8 bases to trimming and J lost 1 base, with 14 bases between them. There are 15 residues in the CDR3. Germline CDR1 is SGHAT and CDR2 is FQNNGV. The CDR3 DNA reads TGTGCCAGCTCCGATGCCGGGAAGAACACCGGGGAGCTGTTTTTT. Translated, it gives CASSDAGKNTGELFF.

This clone was detected only a few times. This chain uses TRBV9 with TRBJ2-3, with 8 positions matching TRBD2. The CDR3 is 17 residues long. Germline-derived CDR1 and CDR2 are SGDLS and YYNGEE. The junction had 9 bases not matched to a gene; V was cut back by 0 bases and J by 3 bases. This CDR3 reads CASSVESAGGATDTQYF. CDR3 coding DNA: TGTGCCAGCAGCGTAGAGTCCGCGGGAGGCGCAACAGATACGCAGTATTTT.

This chain joins TRBV7-3 and TRBJ2-1, with 12 positions matching TRBD2. This CDR3 is 14 amino acids long. The V segment lost 1 base and the J segment 9 bases; nucleotides outside the gene matches: 1. Per the germline V gene, CDR1 is SGHTA and CDR2 is FQGTGA. CDR3: CASSLRTSGAEQFF. The CDR3 coding sequence is TGTGCCAGCAGCTTAAGGACTAGCGGGGCTGAGCAGTTCTTC.